Sequencing of this T cell receptor (beta chain) was carried out in a study of radiotherapy plus CTLA-4 blockade in lung cancer. Study background: Disease control reached more than 30%, with objective responses in 15% to 20%.

On this clone: Its antigen is not known.

Sequenced by immunoSEQ multiplex PCR; TCRdb stores in-frame clones only, minus some. The sample contains some 80,000 clones, under 90% of which appear only once. The CDR3 consists of 12 residues. The J segment lost 6 bases and the V segment lost 7 bases, leaving 8 bases of the junction unmatched. Germline assignment: CDR1 SQVTM and CDR2 ANQGSEA. Findings of the study overall: Clones of tumor-derived TCRs expanded in blood after radiotherapy plus ipilimumab.

This sequence joins TRBV29-1 and TRBJ2-5; 7 bases match TRBD1. The sample here was peripheral blood, taken from a patient treated with radiotherapy plus ipilimumab. The source is a human donor with non-small cell lung cancer who had stable disease on radiotherapy plus ipilimumab. The CDR3 sequence is CSARDSTKTQYF. DNA of the CDR3: TGCAGCGCCAGGGACAGTACAAAGACCCAGTACTTC.